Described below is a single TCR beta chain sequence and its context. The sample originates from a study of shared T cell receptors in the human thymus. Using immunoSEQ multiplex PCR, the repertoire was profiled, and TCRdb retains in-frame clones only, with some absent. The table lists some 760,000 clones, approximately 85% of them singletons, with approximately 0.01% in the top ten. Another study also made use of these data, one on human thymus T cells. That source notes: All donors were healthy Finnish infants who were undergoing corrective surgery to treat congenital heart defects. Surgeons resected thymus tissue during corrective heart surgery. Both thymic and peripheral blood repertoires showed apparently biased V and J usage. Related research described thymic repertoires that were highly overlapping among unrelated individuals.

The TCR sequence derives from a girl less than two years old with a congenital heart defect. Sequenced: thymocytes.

The CDR3 bases are TGCAGTGCTACAGGGGGCGAAGCTTTCTTT. Protein: CSATGGEAFF. This sequence joins TRBV20-1 and TRBJ1-1, with TRBD1 identical over 8 bases. CDR3 length: 10 residues. The V and J ends lost 4 bases and 8 bases, in that order; junction bases with no gene match: 0. Germline loops: CDR1 DFQATT, CDR2 SNEGSKA (reference sequence).